The 10 T cell receptor beta chains presented below share a single source sample, sequenced in a study of Graves' ophthalmopathy and Graves' hyperthyroidism. The authors amplified TCR beta CDR3 regions from RNA transcripts. RT-PCR was first run with HTBI primers, then multiplex PCR in a second round. Each CDR3 protein is one row after TCRdb ran MiXCR on the multiplex PCR reads. This sample yields about half a million distinct CDR3 sequences, of which about an eighth are seen a single time; about a tenth belongs to the top ten. Sequenced material: blood. Receptor source: a woman in her twenties or thirties with Graves' ophthalmopathy.

There are many counts of this clonotype. The V gene is TRBV7-3, the J gene TRBJ1-1; D gene ambiguous. Germline V lookup: CDR1 SGHTA, CDR2 FQGTGA. The CDR3 length is 13 residues. Trimming removed 2 bases at V and 1 base at J, with 5 bases between. The chain's CDR3 is CASSLDANTEAFF. The CDR3 region has the DNA TGTGCCAGCAGCTTAGACGCGAACACTGAAGCTTTCTTT.

This clonotype was detected many times. V and J are TRBV19 and TRBJ1-1; TRBD1 matches at 10 bases. V dropped 4 bases and J dropped 1; count of bases not matched to a gene: 6. CDR3 length: 16 residues. Germline-derived CDR1 and CDR2 are LNHDA and SQIVND (reference sequence). Here the CDR3 reads CASSRPRTGGNTEAFF. The CDR3, as DNA: TGTGCCAGTAGTAGACCCCGGACAGGGGGGAACACTGAAGCTTTCTTT.

This clonotype appeared many times. The rearrangement joins TRBV20-1 to TRBJ2-2; 12 bases are a match to TRBD2. The CDR3 consists of 17 residues. The junction had 13 bases not matched to a gene; V was cut back by 6 bases and J by 5 bases. The germline V gene encodes CDR1 DFQATT and CDR2 SNEGSKA (reference sequence). The CDR3 coding sequence is TGCAGTGCCGACCTAGCGGGAGGGAAGTTGGGGACCGGGGAGCTGTTTTTT. Its protein is CSADLAGGKLGTGELFF.

The sample holds many counts of this clonotype. This rearrangement joins TRBV9 to TRBJ2-7; 10 bases fit TRBD2. The CDR3 extends over 15 amino acids. The germline V gene encodes CDR1 SGDLS and CDR2 YYNGEE. With V trimmed by 7 bases and J by 3 bases, 10 bases remained unmatched. The CDR3 DNA sequence: TGTGCCAGCGCTAGCGGGAGAGGGTTAGACTACGAGCAGTACTTC. Translation: CASASGRGLDYEQYF.

This clonotype has at least ten counts. The chain links TRBV25-1 to TRBJ2-5, with D maybe TRBD2 (5 bases). Germline values: CDR1 MGHDK, CDR2 SYGVNS. Trimming pared 11 bases from V and 3 bases from J, leaving 16 bases between. The CDR3 length is 13 residues. CDR3 sequence reads: CAVSRTEEETQYF. The CDR3 coding sequence is TGTGCCGTCTCCCGTACGGAGGAAGAGACCCAGTACTTC.

This clonotype was observed many times. V usage is TRBV6-1 and J usage is TRBJ2-5; no clear D. Deletions cut 5 bases from V and 7 bases from J, with 8 bases between. The CDR3 covers 11 residues. Germline CDR1 and CDR2: MNHNS and SASEGT. The chain's CDR3 is CASSSTGTQYF. Here the CDR3 DNA reads TGTGCCAGCAGTTCAACGGGGACCCAGTACTTC.

This clonotype has a count of ten or more. V and J are TRBV28 and TRBJ1-2, with 9 bases aligning to TRBD1. The ends lost 6 bases at V and 4 bases at J; junction bases unmatched: 9. The CDR3 sequence is 15 residues long. Germline V lookup: CDR1 MDHEN, CDR2 SYDVKM. CDR3 bases: TGTGCCAGCAGCGGGACAGGGAGGCATGTCTATGGCTACACCTTC. This gives the protein CASSGTGRHVYGYTF.

At least ten counts were recorded for this clonotype. The chain joins TRBV6-5 to TRBJ1-5, with TRBD1 identical over 7 bases. CDR3 size: 14 residues. CDR1 MNHEY and CDR2 SVGAGI come from the germline V gene. J lost 1 base, V lost 8 bases, and 5 bases had no gene match. The CDR3 is CASSPDRSNQPQHF. CDR3 nucleotide sequence: TGTGCCAGCTCCCCGGACAGGAGCAATCAGCCCCAGCATTTT.

This clonotype showed up many times. This chain joins TRBV11-1 and TRBJ2-7; TRBD2 matches at 11 bases. The germline V gene encodes CDR1 SGHAT and CDR2 FQDESV (reference sequence). This CDR3 has 16 amino acids. The V gene end was trimmed by 4 bases and the J gene end by 2 bases; junction bases not matched to a gene: 7. As DNA, the CDR3 is TGTGCCAGCAGCTCCTCTAGCGGGAGGACTACCTACGAGCAGTACTTC. This sequence encodes CASSSSSGRTTYEQYF.

CDR3 nucleotide sequence: TGTGCCAGCAGTTACGACAGGGCTGGCGCTGTAGCTTTCTTT. Its translation is CASSYDRAGAVAFF. The chain has TRBV6-5 and TRBJ1-1; 7 nucleotides agree with TRBD1. V lost 2 bases, J lost 10 bases, and 10 bases stayed unmatched. From germline, CDR1 is MNHEY and CDR2 SVGAGI. CDR3 length equals 14 residues.